This T cell receptor (beta chain) was recovered during a study of identical twins. J lost 6 bases, V lost 4 bases, and 11 bases had no gene match. This CDR3 region has 15 residues. Germline V CDR1 and CDR2: DFQATT, SNEGSKA (reference sequence). This clonotype was observed a few times. Antigen unknown. Template switching created a universal primer site, and the cDNA included unique molecular identifiers. MiXCR, applied by TCRdb to the 5' RACE reads, yields one record per CDR3 protein. The sample has roughly 350,000 distinct CDR3 sequences; 9% are singletons. Points from the study as a whole: The study drew conclusions from cross-sectional statistical analysis, not from following the same donors.

All donors were healthy Caucasians. The sequenced sample consisted of naive T cells sorted from blood. The receptor was derived from a woman aged 45-65 years in good health. The chain has TRBV20-1 and TRBJ1-5, with 8 nucleotides matching TRBD1. CDR3 amino acids: CSAKRSQGATQPQHF. In nucleotides, the CDR3 is TGCAGTGCTAAGAGATCCCAGGGGGCGACTCAGCCCCAGCATTTT.